The rows below give T cell receptor beta chains drawn from one sample of a study of tumor and adjacent non-tumor tissue in lung cancer. MiXCR, applied by TCRdb to the multiplex PCR reads, yields one record per CDR3 protein. The data show roughly 200,000 distinct CDR3 sequences, with around 70% seen just once and 25% held by the top ten. Material for sequencing was lung tumor tissue. Receptors were obtained from a man in his 60s with non-small cell lung cancer. CDR3s include the opening cysteine and the closing phenylalanine or tryptophan. The D gene is left open where the match is weak.

CDR3 protein: CASSLDRDEQYF
J gene: TRBJ2-7
V gene: TRBV4-2
D gene: TRBD1

CDR3 protein: CASSLAQAATNEKLSF
J gene: TRBJ1-4
V gene: TRBV7-8
D gene: -

CDR3 protein: CAGSLYNEQFF
J gene: TRBJ2-1
V gene: TRBV12-3/TRBV12-4
D gene: -

CDR3 protein: CSATRLAGGYNEQFF
J gene: TRBJ2-1
V gene: TRBV20-1
D gene: TRBD2

CDR3 protein: CASISTNNQPQHF
J gene: TRBJ1-5
V gene: TRBV6-1
D gene: -

CDR3 protein: CACSLVSTSGKGYTF
J gene: TRBJ1-2
V gene: TRBV11-3
D gene: -

CDR3 protein: CNASTPSPSGRRNEQYF
J gene: TRBJ2-7
V gene: TRBV20-1
D gene: TRBD2

CDR3 protein: CASSFRQGRPSGANVLTF
J gene: TRBJ2-6
V gene: TRBV6-5
D gene: TRBD1

CDR3 protein: CASSRGQLSSYNDQYF
J gene: -
V gene: TRBV11-2
D gene: -

CDR3 protein: CASSYSRTADSPLHF
J gene: TRBJ1-6
V gene: TRBV6-5
D gene: -

CDR3 protein: CASSVGLAGGQRNEQFF
J gene: TRBJ2-1
V gene: TRBV9
D gene: TRBD2

CDR3 protein: CSTQQQNNNSPLHF
J gene: TRBJ1-6
V gene: TRBV20-1
D gene: -

CDR3 protein: CASSEENPYGYTF
J gene: TRBJ1-2
V gene: TRBV6-1
D gene: -

CDR3 protein: CASAALGRNGQFF
J gene: TRBJ2-1
V gene: TRBV6-1
D gene: -

CDR3 protein: CSVGDRVGAFF
J gene: TRBJ1-1
V gene: TRBV29-1
D gene: TRBD1

CDR3 protein: CASSQEAVYGANVLTF
J gene: TRBJ2-6
V gene: TRBV4-3
D gene: -

CDR3 protein: CASCPLADQPQHF
J gene: TRBJ1-5
V gene: TRBV28
D gene: -

CDR3 protein: CASKDIRSLYEQYF
J gene: TRBJ2-7
V gene: TRBV6-2/TRBV6-3
D gene: -

CDR3 protein: CASSSTGTTSSYEQYF
J gene: TRBJ2-7
V gene: TRBV7-8
D gene: TRBD2

CDR3 protein: CASSQDQSTDRQYF
J gene: TRBJ2-3
V gene: TRBV4-3
D gene: -

CDR3 protein: CASSGRRGGYGYTF
J gene: TRBJ1-2
V gene: TRBV6-1
D gene: -

CDR3 protein: CASSYSKGAPSSYNEQFF
J gene: TRBJ2-1
V gene: TRBV6-7
D gene: -

CDR3 protein: CSANPGQGTQEAQYF
J gene: TRBJ2-5
V gene: TRBV20-1
D gene: TRBD1

CDR3 protein: CPSSQDGRGGCGYTF
J gene: TRBJ1-2
V gene: TRBV4-2
D gene: -

CDR3 protein: CSSILIVGGNYEQYF
J gene: TRBJ2-7
V gene: TRBV20-1
D gene: -

CDR3 protein: CSARPLGAQSYNSPLHF
J gene: TRBJ1-6
V gene: TRBV20-1
D gene: -

CDR3 protein: CATHDSASTGELFF
J gene: TRBJ2-2
V gene: TRBV24-1
D gene: -

CDR3 protein: CASSPGFPYEQYF
J gene: TRBJ2-7
V gene: TRBV4-2
D gene: -

CDR3 protein: CASSAFGLTAGRSDTQYF
J gene: TRBJ2-3
V gene: TRBV11-2
D gene: -

CDR3 protein: CAIRTQENTEAFF
J gene: TRBJ1-1
V gene: TRBV6-5
D gene: -

CDR3 protein: CVSSSMGDTEAFF
J gene: TRBJ1-1
V gene: TRBV12-3/TRBV12-4
D gene: -

CDR3 protein: CASSPSSSDRAEF
J gene: TRBJ1-5
V gene: TRBV7-9
D gene: TRBD1

CDR3 protein: CSSSDLLTRLELLF
J gene: TRBJ2-2
V gene: TRBV10-2
D gene: -

CDR3 protein: CASSGTLLSYEQYF
J gene: TRBJ2-7
V gene: TRBV6-1
D gene: -

CDR3 protein: CSASSNERYSDEQYF
J gene: TRBJ2-7
V gene: TRBV20-1
D gene: -

CDR3 protein: CASSLERTGTESGYEQYF
J gene: TRBJ2-7
V gene: TRBV4-1
D gene: TRBD1

CDR3 protein: CASSASLEGYDRYF
J gene: TRBJ2-7
V gene: TRBV5-1
D gene: -

CDR3 protein: CASRQETGEMLF
J gene: TRBJ2-2
V gene: TRBV6-2/TRBV6-3
D gene: -

CDR3 protein: CSARDQQSTDTQYF
J gene: TRBJ2-3
V gene: TRBV20-1
D gene: -

CDR3 protein: CASTRGGSSYEQYF
J gene: TRBJ2-7
V gene: TRBV6-2/TRBV6-3
D gene: TRBD2

CDR3 protein: CVGSLVPGGGNEQYF
J gene: TRBJ2-7
V gene: TRBV5-6
D gene: TRBD1

CDR3 protein: CAWRRGPHSYTGELFF
J gene: TRBJ2-2
V gene: TRBV30
D gene: -

CDR3 protein: CAWSTKQGVNTEAFF
J gene: TRBJ1-1
V gene: TRBV30
D gene: TRBD1

CDR3 protein: CSARDGQRDVKQYF
J gene: TRBJ2-7
V gene: TRBV20-1
D gene: TRBD2

CDR3 protein: CASSSGGMNTDVFF
J gene: TRBJ1-1
V gene: TRBV28
D gene: TRBD1

CDR3 protein: CATSSQDGRGTGELFF
J gene: TRBJ2-2
V gene: TRBV24-1
D gene: -

CDR3 protein: CSVEDGSQVSQYF
J gene: TRBJ2-5
V gene: TRBV29-1
D gene: -

CDR3 protein: CASSSGRGGGRNEQFF
J gene: TRBJ2-1
V gene: TRBV4-2
D gene: TRBD2

CDR3 protein: CSVESGLTQYF
J gene: TRBJ2-5
V gene: TRBV29-1
D gene: -

CDR3 protein: CSAREPGQGGVETF
J gene: TRBJ1-2
V gene: TRBV20-1
D gene: TRBD1

CDR3 protein: CDSSQGFGKETQYF
J gene: TRBJ2-5
V gene: TRBV4-2
D gene: -

CDR3 protein: CSASRASYGYTF
J gene: TRBJ1-2
V gene: TRBV20-1
D gene: -

CDR3 protein: CASSAPDRNEQFF
J gene: TRBJ2-1
V gene: TRBV7-8
D gene: -

CDR3 protein: CASSLLAWGRTDTQYF
J gene: TRBJ2-3
V gene: TRBV11-3
D gene: -

CDR3 protein: CASCWFLAGATNDEQFF
J gene: TRBJ2-1
V gene: TRBV6-2/TRBV6-3
D gene: TRBD2

CDR3 protein: CASSQEPPGTSGGPYEQYF
J gene: TRBJ2-7
V gene: TRBV4-3
D gene: TRBD2

CDR3 protein: CASSNGSGETQNF
J gene: TRBJ2-5
V gene: TRBV11-2
D gene: -

CDR3 protein: CSVDRRGWRSPLQF
J gene: TRBJ1-6
V gene: TRBV29-1
D gene: -

CDR3 protein: CSARKWGEIEQYF
J gene: TRBJ2-7
V gene: TRBV20-1
D gene: -